Shown below are 3 T cell receptor beta chains from a single sample sequenced in a study of blood T cell repertoires in COVID-19. Produced via immunoSEQ multiplex PCR; TCRdb's table is partial and in-frame only. The sample has around 100,000 clones; roughly 87% are singletons. The sequencing input was peripheral blood. The receptors derive from a man aged 25-45 years in a cohort sampled during active COVID-19.

The chain recombines TRBV7-9 with TRBJ1-1, with a possible D match to TRBD1 (5 bases). The germline CDR1 and CDR2 sequences are SEHNR and FQNEAQ (reference sequence). The CDR3 is made up of 13 amino acids. V lost 5 bases to trimming and J lost 4 bases, with 11 bases between them. In DNA form, the CDR3 reads TGTGCCAGCAGCATTAGCAGGGTCACTGAAGCTTTCTTT. Protein sequence: CASSISRVTEAFF.

This clone appeared once. The chain joins TRBV18 to TRBJ2-3; TRBD2 matches at 7 bases. The germline V gene encodes CDR1 KGHSH and CDR2 LQKENI. The CDR3 contains 15 residues. J lost 1 base, V lost 5 bases, and 6 bases had no gene match. CDR3: CASSTTSVGTDTQYF. CDR3 nucleotide sequence: TGTGCCAGCTCAACAACTAGCGTCGGCACAGATACGCAGTATTTT.

The DNA for the CDR3 is TGTGCCAGCTCACCAAACCGGAATGAGCAGTTCTTC. It yields the protein CASSPNRNEQFF. The chain is built from TRBV18 and TRBJ2-1; D is undetermined. The CDR3 consists of 12 residues. The V and J ends lost 2 bases and 7 bases respectively, with 6 bases between them. The germline V gene has CDR1 KGHSH and CDR2 LQKENI.